The clone carrying this TCR beta chain has at least ten counts. As yet, its antigen is unknown. The data stem from a study of CD8 T cells in ankylosing spondylitis. 5'-RACE, quantitative and with molecular barcodes, yielded the TCR beta libraries. TCRdb re-called the 5' RACE reads through MiXCR, storing one row per CDR3 protein. The repertoire holds approximately 200,000 distinct CDR3 sequences, with 10% to 15% as singletons. Study-wide findings and caveats: Ankylosing spondylitis blood seemed to carry a telltale TCR beta motif made of fewer than ten highly homologous variants. Prior work had noted some motif variants in reactive arthritis blood and synovial fluid. As reported, disease-linked clones showed significant enrichment in matched ankylosing spondylitis synovial fluid.

Germline CDR1 reads MDHEN; CDR2 reads SYDVKM. This CDR3 contains 14 residues. Trimming shortened V by 6 bases and J by 4 bases, and 13 bases separated the two germline ends. This clonotype was sampled from a female donor with ankylosing spondylitis or in good health (not recorded which). Sequencing was performed on blood, either unsorted or a sorted T cell fraction (not recorded which). The chain carries TRBV28 and TRBJ1-5; D gene ambiguous. CDR3 bases: TGTGCCAGCAGCCTCGGGGTGGAGAATCAGCCCCAGCATTTT. This codes for CASSLGVENQPQHF. Full variable domain (missing parts from reference TRBV28 and TRBJ1-5): DVKVTQSSRYLVKRTGEKVFLECVQDMDHENMFWYRQDPGLGLRLIYFSYDVKMKEKGDIPEGYSVSREKKERFSLILESASTNQTSMYLCASSLGVENQPQHFGDGTRLSIL.